These 9 T cell receptor beta chains were sequenced from one sample in a study of regulatory T cells in long-lasting Graves disease. Sequencing libraries for TCR beta were prepared with iRepertoire HTBI primers and Arm-PCR of CDR3 regions. TCRdb re-called the multiplex PCR reads through MiXCR, storing one row per CDR3 protein. This table has about 320,000 distinct CDR3 sequences, under 20% appearing once. Time point defined: newly diagnosed GD, antithyroid drugs for less than 3 months. The authors made the TCR library using RNA they extracted from PBMCs. Sequences were derived from peripheral blood mononuclear cells (PBMCs), sampled at new diagnosis, from a patient treated with antithyroid drugs. The source of these receptors is a female donor with Graves disease.

A word on this clonotype: The junction differs from germline at one of its ends, possibly a read error. The chain employs TRBV27 and TRBJ2-1, with unresolved D. This CDR3 spans 15 amino acids. Germline CDR1 reads MNHEY; CDR2 reads SMNVEV (reference sequence). The CDR3 DNA follows: TGTGCCAGCGGTTTATTTACAGAAAACTACAATGAGCAGTTCTTC. It is translated as CASGLFTENYNEQFF.

The table lists this clonotype with a few counts. The J gene is TRBJ2-2, the V gene TRBV6-1; 14 bases match TRBD2. The germline gives CDR1 MNHNS, CDR2 SASEGT. The CDR3 covers 18 residues. V gave up 6 bases and J gave up 5 bases; unmatched junction bases: 11. DNA of the CDR3: TGTGCCAGCAGGCCCCCGGGACTAGCGGGAGCCCGGACCGGGGAGCTGTTTTTT. It codes for CASRPPGLAGARTGELFF.

The chain employs TRBV3-1 and TRBJ2-7; tentative D call: TRBD2 (6 bases). CDR3 length: 15 amino acids. The germline V gene encodes CDR1 LGHDT and CDR2 YNNKEL (reference sequence). V was pared by 1 base and J by 2 bases, with 12 bases between. In DNA, the CDR3 is TGTGCCAGCAGCCAAGCGGGAGTCCCACCCTACGAGCAGTACTTC. This encodes CASSQAGVPPYEQYF.

This clonotype was observed a few times. The chain couples TRBV7-2 to TRBJ2-1, with a tentative D call TRBD1 (6 bases). V was shortened by 5 bases and J by 2 bases, with 13 bases between the two germline ends. Germline V gene sequence: CDR1 SGHTA, CDR2 FQGNSA. CDR3 length: 15 residues. CDR3 bases: TGTGCCAGCAGCCCCTCGGGACAAGCCTACAATGAGCAGTTCTTC. Its protein is CASSPSGQAYNEQFF.

Comment on this clonotype: A clone one base away is much larger, so this may be a read error. The CDR3 DNA reads TGTGCCAGCAGCTTAAGTCGGAGCCGGGACTTGACCATGCACGAGCAGTACTTC. Protein: CASSLSRSRDLTMHEQYF. The gene calls are TRBV7-4 and TRBJ2-7, with D possibly matching TRBD2 (6 bases). Germline loops: CDR1 SGHVT, CDR2 SQSDAQ. V shed 2 bases and J shed 5 bases, with 25 bases lying between them. The CDR3 runs to 18 residues.

The chain carries TRBV5-1 and TRBJ2-2; possibly TRBD1 for D (5 bases). With 0 bases removed from V and 4 bases from J, the gap between germline ends came to 13 bases. The CDR3 is 16 residues long. CDR1 is SGHRS and CDR2 is YFSETQ in the germline V gene. As DNA, the CDR3 is TGCGCCAGCAGCTTGGGGCAGGGAACGGGCACCGGGGAGCTGTTTTTT. Residues: CASSLGQGTGTGELFF. The full variable domain, completed using reference TRBV5-1 and TRBJ2-2, is KAGVTQTPRYLIKTRGQQVTLSCSPISGHRSVSWYQQTPGQGLQFLFEYFSETQRNKGNFPGRFSGRQFSNSRSEMNVSTLELGDSALYLCASSLGQGTGTGELFFGEGSRLTVL.

The table lists this clonotype with many counts. The chain is built from TRBV4-1 and TRBJ2-7; 14 nucleotides line up with TRBD2. The CDR3 sequence is 15 residues long. V gave up 1 base and J gave up 6 bases; unmatched junction bases: 2. The germline V gene encodes CDR1 MGHRA and CDR2 YSYEKL. The CDR3 region is CASSQAGLAGVEQYF. CDR3 DNA sequence: TGCGCCAGCAGCCAAGCGGGACTAGCGGGAGTCGAGCAGTACTTC.

This clonotype was observed a few times. The chain links TRBV5-1 to TRBJ2-5; D is undetermined. Trimming cost V 5 bases and J 2 bases, with 4 bases left between them. The V gene's germline CDR1 is SGHRS and CDR2 YFSETQ. The CDR3 contains 11 residues. The CDR3 bases are TGCGCCAGCAGGTCTCAAGAGACCCAGTACTTC. It codes for CASRSQETQYF.

The gene calls are TRBV5-1 and TRBJ2-1, with D possibly matching TRBD2 (6 bases). Trimming shortened V by 3 bases and J by 8 bases, and 15 bases separated the two germline ends. Germline CDR1 reads SGHRS; CDR2 reads YFSETQ. The CDR3 consists of 14 residues. CDR3 in DNA: TGCGCCAGCAGCTCCCGGGGCGGGAAAGATGAGCAGTTCTTC. Translating gives CASSSRGGKDEQFF.